The clone carrying this T cell receptor (beta chain) has a count of ten or more. This sample is drawn from a study of kidney transplant recipient with SARS-CoV-2 infection. TCRdb reanalysed the reads using MiXCR and keeps one entry per CDR3 protein. The sample yields 200,000 to 300,000 distinct CDR3 sequences, 25% to 35% seen once. The V gene end was trimmed by 9 bases and the J gene end by 5 bases; junction bases not matched to a gene: 9. CDR3 length equals 13 residues. CDR1 and CDR2 from the germline V gene are ENHRY and SYGVKD. This sequence joins TRBV10-3 and TRBJ2-7, with 8 bases lining up with TRBD2. The sample was a blood sample, taken at baseline and on roughly day 110 from a kidney transplant recipient. The sequence was collected from a male patient aged 25 to 39 who had COVID-19 and was a kidney transplant recipient. A subset of T cells may come from the graft donor. CDR3: CAISGARGNEQYF. DNA of the CDR3: TGTGCCATTAGCGGGGCCCGAGGAAACGAGCAGTACTTC.